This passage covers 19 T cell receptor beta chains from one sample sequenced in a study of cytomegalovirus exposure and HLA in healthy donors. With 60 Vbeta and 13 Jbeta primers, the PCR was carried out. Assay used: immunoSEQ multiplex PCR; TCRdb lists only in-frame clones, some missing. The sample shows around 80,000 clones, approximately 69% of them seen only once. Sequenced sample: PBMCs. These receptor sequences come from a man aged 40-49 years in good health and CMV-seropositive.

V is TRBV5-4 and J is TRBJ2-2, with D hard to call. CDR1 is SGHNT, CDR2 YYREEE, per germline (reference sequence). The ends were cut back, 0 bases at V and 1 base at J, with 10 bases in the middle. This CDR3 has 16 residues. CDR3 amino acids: CASSLAVAVNTGELFF. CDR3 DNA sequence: TGTGCCAGCAGCTTGGCCGTCGCAGTGAACACCGGGGAGCTGTTTTTT.

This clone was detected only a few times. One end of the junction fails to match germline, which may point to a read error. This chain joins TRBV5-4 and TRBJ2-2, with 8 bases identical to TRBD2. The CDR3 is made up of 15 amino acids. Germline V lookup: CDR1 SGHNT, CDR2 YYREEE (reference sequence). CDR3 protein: CASRLAGGYTGELFF. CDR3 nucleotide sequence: TGTGCCAGCAGGTTGGCGGGGGGATACACCGGGGAGCTGTTTTTT.

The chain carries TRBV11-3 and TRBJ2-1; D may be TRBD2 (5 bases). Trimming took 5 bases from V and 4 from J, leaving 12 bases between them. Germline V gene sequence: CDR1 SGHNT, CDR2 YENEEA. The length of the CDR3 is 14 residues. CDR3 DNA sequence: TGTGCCAGCAGCCCCGAGGGCAGTTACAATGAGCAGTTCTTC. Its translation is CASSPEGSYNEQFF. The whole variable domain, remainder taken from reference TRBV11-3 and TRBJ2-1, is EAGVVQSPRYKIIEKKQPVAFWCNPISGHNTLYWYLQNLGQGPELLIRYENEEAVDDSQLPKDRFSAERLKGVDSTLKIQPAELGDSAVYLCASSPEGSYNEQFFGPGTRLTVL.

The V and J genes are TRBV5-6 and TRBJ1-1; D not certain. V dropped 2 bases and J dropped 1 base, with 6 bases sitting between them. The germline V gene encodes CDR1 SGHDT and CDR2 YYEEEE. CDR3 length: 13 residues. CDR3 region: CASSFSWNTEAFF. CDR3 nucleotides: TGTGCCAGCAGCTTTAGTTGGAACACTGAAGCTTTCTTT.

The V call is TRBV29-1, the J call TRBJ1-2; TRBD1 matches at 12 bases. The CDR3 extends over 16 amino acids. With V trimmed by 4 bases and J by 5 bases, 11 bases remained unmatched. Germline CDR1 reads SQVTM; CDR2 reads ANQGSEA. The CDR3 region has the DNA TGCAGCGTTGTACCGGGACAGGGGGCGCGAGTGTATGGCTACACCTTC. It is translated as CSVVPGQGARVYGYTF. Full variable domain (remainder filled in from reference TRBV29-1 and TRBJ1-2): SAVISQKPSRDICQRGTSLTIQCQVDSQVTMMFWYRQQPGQSLTLIATANQGSEATYESGFVIDKFPISRPNLTFSTLTVSNMSPEDSSIYLCSVVPGQGARVYGYTFGSGTRLTVV.

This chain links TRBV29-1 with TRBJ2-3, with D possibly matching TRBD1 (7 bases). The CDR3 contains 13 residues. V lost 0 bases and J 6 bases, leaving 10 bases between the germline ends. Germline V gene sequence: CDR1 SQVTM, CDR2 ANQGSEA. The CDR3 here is CSVEDRGRDTQYF. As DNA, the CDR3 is TGCAGCGTTGAAGACAGGGGGAGGGATACGCAGTATTTT.

This CDR3 is CASSLQTVKQYF. In nucleotides, the CDR3 is TGTGCCAGCAGTTTACAGACAGTCAAGCAGTACTTC. This chain joins TRBV28 and TRBJ2-7; tentative D call: TRBD1 (5 bases). The CDR3 runs 12 residues. Trimming shortened V by 2 bases and J by 8 bases, and 10 bases separated the two germline ends. CDR1 is MDHEN and CDR2 is SYDVKM in the germline V gene.

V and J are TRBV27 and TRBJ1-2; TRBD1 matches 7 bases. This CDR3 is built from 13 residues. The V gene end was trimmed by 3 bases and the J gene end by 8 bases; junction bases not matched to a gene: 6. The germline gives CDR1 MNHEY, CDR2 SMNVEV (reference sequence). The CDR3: CASSFRGILGYTF. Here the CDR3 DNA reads TGTGCCAGCAGTTTCAGGGGGATCCTGGGCTACACCTTC.

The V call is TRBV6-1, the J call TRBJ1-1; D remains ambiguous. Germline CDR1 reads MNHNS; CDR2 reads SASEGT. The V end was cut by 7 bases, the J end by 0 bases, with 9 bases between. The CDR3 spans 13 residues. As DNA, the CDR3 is TGTGCCAGCACAGTAGCGATGAACACTGAAGCTTTCTTT. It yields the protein CASTVAMNTEAFF.

The CDR3 DNA reads as TGCGCCAGCAGCCCAGACGGACTAGCGGGAGGGCGAGAGACCCAGTACTTC. It encodes CASSPDGLAGGRETQYF. The chain joins TRBV5-1 to TRBJ2-5, with TRBD2 matching over 15 bases. Germline loops: CDR1 SGHRS, CDR2 YFSETQ. The trim removed 4 bases at V and 4 bases at J, leaving 8 bases unmatched. CDR3 size: 17 residues.

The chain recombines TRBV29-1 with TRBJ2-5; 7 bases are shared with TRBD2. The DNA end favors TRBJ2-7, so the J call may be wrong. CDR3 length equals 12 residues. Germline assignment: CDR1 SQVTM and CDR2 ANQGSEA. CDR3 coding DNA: TGCAGCGTTGGACTAGCAGGGCTCGAGCAGTACTTC. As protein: CSVGLAGLEQYF.

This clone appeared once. CDR3 DNA sequence: TGTGCCAGCAGTGATGGTGGGCTAAACGGCTACACCTTC. Translation: CASSDGGLNGYTF. The genes are TRBV2 and TRBJ1-2, with unresolved D. This CDR3 comprises 13 residues. Germline V gene data show CDR1 as SNHLY and CDR2 as FYNNEI. The V end was cut by 3 bases, the J end by 8 bases, with 13 bases between. The entire variable domain, with the rest obtained from reference TRBV2 and TRBJ1-2, is as follows: EPEVTQTPSHQVTQMGQEVILRCVPISNHLYFYWYRQILGQKVEFLVSFYNNEISEKSEIFDDQFSVERPDGSNFTLKIRSTKLEDSAMYFCASSDGGLNGYTFGSGTRLTVV.

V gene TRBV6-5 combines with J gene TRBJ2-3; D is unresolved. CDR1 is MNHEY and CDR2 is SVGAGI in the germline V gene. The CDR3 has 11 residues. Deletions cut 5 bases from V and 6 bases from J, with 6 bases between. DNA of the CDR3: TGTGCCAGCAGTAATTCTGATACGCAGTATTTT. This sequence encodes CASSNSDTQYF.

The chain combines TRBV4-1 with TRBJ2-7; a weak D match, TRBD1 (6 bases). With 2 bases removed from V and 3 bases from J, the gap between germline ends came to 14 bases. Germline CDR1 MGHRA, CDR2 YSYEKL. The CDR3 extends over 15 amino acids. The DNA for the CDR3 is TGCGCCAGCAGCCAAATGGAGACAGGTGGCTACGAGCAGTACTTC. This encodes CASSQMETGGYEQYF.

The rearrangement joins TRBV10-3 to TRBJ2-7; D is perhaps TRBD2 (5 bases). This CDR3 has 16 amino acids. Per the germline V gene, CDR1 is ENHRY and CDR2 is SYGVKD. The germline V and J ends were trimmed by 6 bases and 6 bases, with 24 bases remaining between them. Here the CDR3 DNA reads TGTGCCATCAGCCACCCGTCCACTAGTTCAGTCGGCGAGCAGTACTTC. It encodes CAISHPSTSSVGEQYF.

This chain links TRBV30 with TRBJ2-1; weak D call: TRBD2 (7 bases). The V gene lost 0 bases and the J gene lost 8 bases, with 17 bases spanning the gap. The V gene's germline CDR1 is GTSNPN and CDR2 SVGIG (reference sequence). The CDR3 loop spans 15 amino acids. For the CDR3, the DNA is TGTGCCTGGAGTGTGGGAGGGGGTGAGGCGGATGAGCAGTTCTTC. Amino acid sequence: CAWSVGGGEADEQFF.

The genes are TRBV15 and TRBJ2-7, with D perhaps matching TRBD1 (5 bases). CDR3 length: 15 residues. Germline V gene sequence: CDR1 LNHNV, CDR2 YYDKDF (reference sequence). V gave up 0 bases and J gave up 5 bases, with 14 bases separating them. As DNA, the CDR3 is TGTGCCACCAGCAGAGAGGCAGGGCCCGCCAACGAGCAGTACTTC. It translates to CATSREAGPANEQYF.

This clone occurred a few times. CDR3 nucleotides: TGTGCCTGGAGTTCGGGGGGCTACAATGAGCAGTTCTTC. It yields the protein CAWSSGGYNEQFF. This chain connects TRBV30 to TRBJ2-1; 7 nucleotides align to TRBD2. Trimming cost V 2 bases and J 3 bases; bases outside gene matches: 1. Germline V gene data show CDR1 as GTSNPN and CDR2 as SVGIG (reference sequence). The CDR3 is made up of 13 amino acids.

The CDR3 bases are TGTGCCAGCAGCTTGACAGACCTTCACGAGCAGTACTTC. It encodes CASSLTDLHEQYF. The chain combines TRBV11-2 with TRBJ2-7; maybe TRBD1 (5 bases). V was pared by 3 bases and J by 5 bases, with 11 bases between. This CDR3 has 13 residues. CDR1 SGHAT and CDR2 FQNNGV come from the germline V gene.